Each of the 32 T cell receptor beta chains below was sequenced from the same sample in a study of cytomegalovirus exposure and HLA in healthy donors. PCR involved 60 Vbeta and 13 Jbeta primers. Generated by immunoSEQ multiplex PCR, the TCRdb table keeps only in-frame clones and is missing some. The sample table includes 70,000 to 90,000 clones. The sequencing input was PBMCs. The receptors stem from a man aged 18 to 30 in good health and CMV-seropositive.

The gene calls are TRBV2 and TRBJ2-1; D call uncertain. The CDR3 totals 16 residues. The V gene's germline CDR1 is SNHLY and CDR2 FYNNEI. V was cut by 4 bases and J by 0 bases, with 13 bases left in between. The CDR3 DNA follows: TGTGCCAGCAGTGCCCGACTCCTGAGCTCCTACAATGAGCAGTTCTTC. Its protein product is CASSARLLSSYNEQFF.

The rearrangement uses TRBV7-9 and TRBJ2-7; TRBD2 might be the D (7 bases). Trimming took off 5 bases at V and 5 bases at J, with 22 bases between the two ends. This CDR3 is 16 amino acids long. Germline loops: CDR1 SEHNR, CDR2 FQNEAQ (reference sequence). As DNA, the CDR3 is TGTGCCAGCAGCCCTCGGGGGGCGCGGGAGTTCGACGAGCAGTACTTC. As protein: CASSPRGAREFDEQYF. The full variable domain, its missing parts supplied by reference TRBV7-9 and TRBJ2-7, is DTGVSQNPRHKITKRGQNVTFRCDPISEHNRLYWYRQTLGQGPEFLTYFQNEAQLEKSRLLSDRFSAERPKGSFSTLEIQRTEQGDSAMYLCASSPRGAREFDEQYFGPGTRLTVT.

The rearrangement links TRBV18 to TRBJ2-7; a weak D match, TRBD2 (6 bases). Trimming pared 1 base from V and 5 bases from J, leaving 12 bases between. The germline V gene encodes CDR1 KGHSH and CDR2 LQKENI. This CDR3 region has 14 residues. The CDR3 sequence is CASSPRGVLDEQYF. The CDR3 DNA follows: TGTGCCAGCTCACCACGGGGGGTGTTAGACGAGCAGTACTTC.

The chain links TRBV4-1 to TRBJ1-1; 8 positions match TRBD1. The CDR3 length is 16 residues. V trimming: 1 base; J trimming: 3 bases; junction bases outside the gene matches: 7. CDR1 MGHRA and CDR2 YSYEKL come from the germline V gene. CDR3 region: CASSQARQGKHTEAFF. The CDR3 DNA follows: TGCGCCAGCAGCCAAGCCAGACAGGGGAAGCACACTGAAGCTTTCTTT.

The chain joins TRBV27 to TRBJ2-7; 8 nucleotides line up with TRBD1. There are 14 residues in the CDR3. The trim removed 6 bases at V and 2 bases at J, leaving 6 bases unmatched. Germline values: CDR1 MNHEY, CDR2 SMNVEV (reference sequence). The CDR3 protein is CASSFGTGPYEQYF. CDR3 coding DNA: TGTGCCAGCAGCTTCGGGACAGGACCCTACGAGCAGTACTTC.

The CDR3 reads CASSLETGTTYEQYF. The CDR3 nucleotides are TGTGCCAGCAGCTTAGAGACCGGGACAACCTACGAGCAGTACTTC. The chain combines TRBV7-8 with TRBJ2-7, with TRBD1 as a possible D gene (6 bases). Germline CDR1 and CDR2: SGHVS and FQNEAQ. The CDR3 consists of 15 residues. The germline V and J ends were trimmed by 1 base and 2 bases, with 12 bases remaining between them.

V gene TRBV7-8 combines with J gene TRBJ1-4; D may be TRBD1 (5 bases). The V end lost 4 bases, the J end lost 3 bases, and 15 bases lay between the germline ends. CDR1 is SGHVS, CDR2 FQNEAQ, per germline. This CDR3 spans 16 amino acids. The CDR3 region is CASSSGLRRSNEKLFF. The CDR3 region has the DNA TGTGCCAGCAGCTCGGGACTCCGAAGGTCTAATGAAAAACTGTTTTTT. Supplemented by reference TRBV7-8 and TRBJ1-4, the full variable domain reads GAGVSQSPRYKVAKRGQDVALRCDPISGHVSLFWYQQALGQGPEFLTYFQNEAQLDKSGLPSDRFFAERPEGSVSTLKIQRTQQEDSAVYLCASSSGLRRSNEKLFFGSGTQLSVL.

The chain joins TRBV6-6 to TRBJ1-5, with D possibly being TRBD1 (6 bases). This CDR3 comprises 16 residues. V lost 8 bases to trimming and J lost 5 bases, with 22 bases between them. The germline CDR1 and CDR2 sequences are MNHNY and SVGAGI (reference sequence). This CDR3 is CASGSVGGIGYQPQHF. The DNA for the CDR3 is TGTGCCAGCGGGAGCGTTGGGGGCATAGGATATCAGCCCCAGCATTTT.

The chain combines TRBV5-4 with TRBJ2-2, with 8 bases aligning to TRBD1. This CDR3 has 14 amino acids. V lost 4 bases and J lost 7; bases outside the gene matches: 6. The germline gives CDR1 SGHNT, CDR2 YYREEE (reference sequence). CDR3 DNA sequence: TGTGCCAGCAGCGGAGACAGGGGCTACGGGGAGCTGTTTTTT. Translation gives CASSGDRGYGELFF.

The chain recombines TRBV4-1 with TRBJ2-7; 7 nucleotides line up with TRBD1. The germline CDR1 and CDR2 sequences are MGHRA and YSYEKL. The CDR3 consists of 14 residues. Trimming took 2 bases from V and 5 from J; bases not matched to a gene: 6. The CDR3 sequence: CASSQLEGAHEQYF. Here the CDR3 DNA reads TGCGCCAGCAGCCAACTTGAGGGGGCCCACGAGCAGTACTTC.

The CDR3 bases are TGTGCCAGCAGCTTAGCGGTAAAGTCTTTCTATAGCAATCAGCCCCAGCATTTT. It yields the protein CASSLAVKSFYSNQPQHF. This rearrangement joins TRBV7-7 to TRBJ1-5, with D uncertain. The germline V gene has CDR1 SSHAT and CDR2 FNYEAQ (reference sequence). The CDR3 length is 18 residues. The germline V and J ends were trimmed by 0 bases and 0 bases, with 15 bases remaining between them. The variable domain in full, with the rest retrieved from reference TRBV7-7 and TRBJ1-5, is GAGVSQSPRYKVTKRGQDVTLRCDPISSHATLYWYQQALGQGPEFLTYFNYEAQPDKSGLPSDRFSAERPEGSISTLTIQRTEQRDSAMYRCASSLAVKSFYSNQPQHFGDGTRLSIL.

V and J are TRBV4-1 and TRBJ1-5, with D tentatively TRBD1 (6 bases). Germline lookup yields CDR1 MGHRA and CDR2 YSYEKL. The CDR3 consists of 18 residues. V dropped 1 base and J dropped 0 bases, with 16 bases sitting between them. For the CDR3, the DNA is TGCGCCAGCAGCCAAGGGGAGGGGGGCCAGAATAGCAATCAGCCCCAGCATTTT. It codes for CASSQGEGGQNSNQPQHF.

The chain links TRBV9 to TRBJ2-7; 9 bases match TRBD2. With V trimmed by 4 bases and J by 6 bases, 8 bases remained unmatched. This CDR3 contains 14 residues. Per germline, CDR1 SGDLS and CDR2 YYNGEE. CDR3 DNA sequence: TGTGCCAGCAGCCCCAGCGGGAGGCCCCGCGAGCAGTACTTC. Translating gives CASSPSGRPREQYF.

The V and J genes are TRBV4-2 and TRBJ2-7, with 9 bases fitting TRBD2. This CDR3 comprises 14 residues. V gave up 4 bases and J gave up 2 bases; unmatched junction bases: 3. Germline CDR1 LGHNA, CDR2 YNFKEQ. CDR3 sequence reads: CASSRGLAPYEQYF. CDR3 nucleotides: TGTGCCAGCAGCCGGGGACTAGCTCCCTACGAGCAGTACTTC.

V and J are TRBV19 and TRBJ1-2, with D tentatively TRBD1 (5 bases). The CDR3 extends over 14 amino acids. Looked up from germline, CDR1 is LNHDA and CDR2 is SQIVND (reference sequence). Trimming left V 2 bases short and J 2 bases short, with 9 bases between. As DNA, the CDR3 is TGTGCCAGTAGTATACTGGGGCTCAACTATGGCTACACCTTC. Its protein product is CASSILGLNYGYTF.

The chain uses TRBV5-1 and TRBJ2-5, with 7 bases that match TRBD1. Gene TRBJ2-7 matches the end of the DNA better, so the J call may be wrong. CDR1 is SGHRS, CDR2 YFSETQ, per germline. CDR3 length: 14 residues. The CDR3: CASSFKTGSDEQYF. CDR3 DNA sequence: TGCGCCAGCAGCTTTAAGACAGGGAGCGACGAGCAGTACTTC.

This rearrangement joins TRBV25-1 to TRBJ2-7; 8 nucleotides match TRBD1. V lost 4 bases to trimming and J lost 2 bases; unmatched junction nucleotides: 1. The CDR3 runs 13 residues. CDR1 and CDR2 from the germline V gene are MGHDK and SYGVNS. CDR3 residues: CASSVQGAYEQYF. CDR3 bases: TGTGCCAGCAGTGTACAGGGGGCCTACGAGCAGTACTTC.

The chain is built from TRBV27 and TRBJ1-6; 9 bases agree with TRBD1. The CDR3 is 14 residues long. The germline gives CDR1 MNHEY, CDR2 SMNVEV (reference sequence). Losses at the gene ends were 7 bases for V and 9 bases for J; bases not matched to a gene: 7. CDR3 sequence reads: CASTGGQGSSPLHF. The DNA of the CDR3 is TGTGCCAGCACCGGGGGACAGGGAAGTTCACCCCTCCACTTT.

The J gene is TRBJ1-2, the V gene TRBV6-1; 8 bases fit TRBD1. The CDR3 extends over 15 amino acids. V was clipped by 4 bases and J by 4 bases; unmatched bases: 8. The germline gives CDR1 MNHNS, CDR2 SASEGT. The CDR3 region is CASSGRTGWGYGYTF. CDR3 DNA sequence: TGTGCCAGCAGTGGCAGGACAGGGTGGGGCTATGGCTACACCTTC.

The chain recombines TRBV7-2 with TRBJ2-5; tentative D call: TRBD2 (6 bases). CDR1 is SGHTA, CDR2 FQGNSA, per germline. The CDR3 spans 15 residues. V lost 6 bases, J lost 5 bases, and 19 bases lay in between. In nucleotides, the CDR3 is TGTGCCAGCAGACGCGACCCTAGCGCCCGGGAGACCCAGTACTTC. This translates into CASRRDPSARETQYF.

The rearrangement joins TRBV7-6 to TRBJ2-2, with TRBD2 identical over 9 bases. Trimming took 4 bases from V and 5 from J; bases not matched to a gene: 14. The CDR3 covers 18 residues. Germline CDR1 and CDR2: SGHVS and FNYEAQ. CDR3 in DNA: TGTGCCAGCAGCTCCGGGGGGCTAGCGGGGTCGGGGACCGGGGAGCTGTTTTTT. This translates into CASSSGGLAGSGTGELFF. The full variable domain, rest sourced from reference TRBV7-6 and TRBJ2-2, is GAGVSQSPRYKVTKRGQDVALRCDPISGHVSLYWYRQALGQGPEFLTYFNYEAQQDKSGLPNDRFSAERPEGSISTLTIQRTEQRDSAMYRCASSSGGLAGSGTGELFFGEGSRLTVL.

The chain couples TRBV4-1 to TRBJ2-1, with a tentative D call TRBD2 (6 bases). CDR1 MGHRA and CDR2 YSYEKL come from the germline V gene. The CDR3 runs to 18 residues. V lost 4 bases and J 4 bases, leaving 23 bases between the germline ends. The CDR3 sequence is CASSPDTRTTPVYNEQFF. DNA of the CDR3: TGCGCCAGCAGCCCCGACACCAGGACTACCCCCGTGTACAATGAGCAGTTCTTC.

The chain couples TRBV7-7 to TRBJ2-1; D is ambiguous. V dropped 5 bases and J dropped 10 bases, with 15 bases sitting between them. The CDR3 totals 13 residues. In germline, CDR1 is SSHAT, CDR2 FNYEAQ (reference sequence). The DNA for the CDR3 is TGTGCCAGCAGCCTAGGACCGACGCGGGAGCAGTTCTTC. Translating it yields CASSLGPTREQFF.

Concerning this clone: One end of the junction is discordant with germline, which a read error may explain. This specimen includes other DNA sequences encoding the same CDR3. The V gene is TRBV9, the J gene TRBJ1-6; unclear D gene. The CDR3 loop spans 14 amino acids. Per germline, CDR1 SGDLS and CDR2 YYNGEE. CDR3 sequence (DNA): TGTGCCAGCAGCGTAGCACTACATAATTCCCCCCTCCACTTT. Amino acids: CASSVALHNSPLHF.

This sequence joins TRBV25-1 and TRBJ2-7; D unresolved. V was cut by 6 bases and J by 1 base, with 4 bases left in between. Germline V gives CDR1 MGHDK, CDR2 SYGVNS. The length of the CDR3 is 11 residues. CDR3 coding DNA: TGTGCCAGCAGCCCGTCCTACGAGCAGTACTTC. It codes for CASSPSYEQYF.

The chain couples TRBV6-5 to TRBJ1-5; D ambiguous. V shed 5 bases and J shed 4 bases, with 9 bases lying between them. From germline, CDR1 is MNHEY and CDR2 SVGAGI. This CDR3 region has 13 residues. The CDR3 sequence is CASSMGPNQPQHF. The DNA for the CDR3 is TGTGCCAGCAGTATGGGCCCGAATCAGCCCCAGCATTTT.

This rearrangement joins TRBV5-1 to TRBJ1-1; 7 bases fit TRBD1. The trim removed 4 bases at V and 3 bases at J, leaving 6 bases unmatched. This CDR3 spans 14 amino acids. The germline V gene has CDR1 SGHRS and CDR2 YFSETQ. This CDR3 is CASSLGGQYTEAFF. CDR3 sequence (DNA): TGCGCCAGCAGCCTCGGGGGACAGTACACTGAAGCTTTCTTT. Variable domain in full (rest from reference TRBV5-1 and TRBJ1-1): KAGVTQTPRYLIKTRGQQVTLSCSPISGHRSVSWYQQTPGQGLQFLFEYFSETQRNKGNFPGRFSGRQFSNSRSEMNVSTLELGDSALYLCASSLGGQYTEAFFGQGTRLTVV.

V is TRBV19 and J is TRBJ1-3; a possible D gene is TRBD1 (6 bases). V gave up 5 bases and J gave up 3 bases, with 14 bases separating them. This CDR3 has 15 amino acids. Germline CDR1 reads LNHDA; CDR2 reads SQIVND (reference sequence). The CDR3 DNA reads as TGTGCCAGTAGTGACACGGGGGGCGTTGGAAACACCATATATTTT. Amino acids: CASSDTGGVGNTIYF.

CDR3 coding DNA: TGTGCCATCAACCACAAAGGACTAGTCGATGAGCAGTTCTTC. Amino acid sequence: CAINHKGLVDEQFF. The rearrangement links TRBV10-3 to TRBJ2-1; 7 bases are shared with TRBD2. The CDR3 extends over 14 amino acids. The germline V gene encodes CDR1 ENHRY and CDR2 SYGVKD. The J segment lost 8 bases and the V segment lost 7 bases, leaving 11 bases of the junction unmatched.

This chain uses TRBV7-9 with TRBJ1-1; no firm D call. Germline V gene sequence: CDR1 SEHNR, CDR2 FQNEAQ (reference sequence). This CDR3 comprises 14 residues. The ends were cut back, 2 bases at V and 4 bases at J, with 11 bases in the middle. The CDR3 region is CASSLNERGTEAFF. The CDR3 nucleotides read TGTGCCAGCAGCTTAAACGAGCGTGGCACTGAAGCTTTCTTT.

The chain has TRBV28 and TRBJ1-6; maybe TRBD1 (5 bases). V was clipped by 9 bases and J by 7 bases, with 10 bases between them. CDR3 length equals 12 residues. Germline V gives CDR1 MDHEN, CDR2 SYDVKM. The CDR3 DNA sequence: TGTGCCAGAAAAAGACAGAATTCACCCCTCCACTTT. This sequence encodes CARKRQNSPLHF.

The gene calls are TRBV28 and TRBJ1-1; the D gene is possibly TRBD1 (5 bases). The CDR3 is 13 residues long. CDR1 and CDR2 (germline): MDHEN, SYDVKM. With 5 bases removed from V and 12 bases from J, the gap between germline ends came to 19 bases. Here the CDR3 DNA reads TGTGCCAGCAGTCCTAGGGGAAGAGGAAGATCTTTCTTT. Amino acid sequence: CASSPRGRGRSFF.